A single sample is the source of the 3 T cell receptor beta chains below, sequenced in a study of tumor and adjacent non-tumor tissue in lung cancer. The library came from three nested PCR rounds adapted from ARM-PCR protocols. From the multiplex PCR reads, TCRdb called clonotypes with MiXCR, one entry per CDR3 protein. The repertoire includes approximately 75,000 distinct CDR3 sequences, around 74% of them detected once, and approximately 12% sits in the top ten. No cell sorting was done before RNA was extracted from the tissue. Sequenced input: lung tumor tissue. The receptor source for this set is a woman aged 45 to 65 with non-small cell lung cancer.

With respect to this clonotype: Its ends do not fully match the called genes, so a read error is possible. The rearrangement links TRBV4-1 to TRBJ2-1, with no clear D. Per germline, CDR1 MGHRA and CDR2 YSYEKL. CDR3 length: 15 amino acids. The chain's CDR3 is CARSQEHVERGEQFF. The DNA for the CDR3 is TGCGCCCGCAGCCAAGAACACGTGGAGCGTGGAGAGCAGTTCTTC.

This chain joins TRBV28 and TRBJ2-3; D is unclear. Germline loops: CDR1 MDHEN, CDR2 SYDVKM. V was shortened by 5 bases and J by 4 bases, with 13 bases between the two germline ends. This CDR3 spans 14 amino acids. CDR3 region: CASSQSPTSDTQYF. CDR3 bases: TGTGCCAGCAGTCAATCCCCTACATCAGATACGCAGTATTTT.

The CDR3 nucleotides read TGTGCCAGTAGGCGGGCAAACCAAGAGACCCAGTACTTC. As protein: CASRRANQETQYF. The chain combines TRBV6-5 with TRBJ2-5, with D possibly matching TRBD2 (5 bases). From germline, CDR1 is MNHEY and CDR2 SVGAGI. CDR3 length: 13 amino acids. V lost 9 bases to trimming and J lost 0 bases, with 11 bases between them.